One sample yielded the 27 T cell receptor beta chains listed below, sequenced in a study of Ad26.COV2.S vaccination and SARS-CoV-2 variants. Assay: immunoSEQ multiplex PCR; the TCRdb copy retains only in-frame clones and omits some. Of some 500,000 clones listed, about 91% are singletons. As for treatment: roughly 19 received Ad26.COV2.S at low or high dose, single or two shots; several received placebo; per-sample allocation not given. Collection of the samples took place on day 63 after the first injection of vaccine or placebo. The starting material was peripheral blood, obtained in a trial of Ad26.COV2.S vaccine versus placebo. These receptors were collected from a person between 18 and 59 years old who received the Ad26.COV2.S COVID-19 vaccine or a placebo.

The genes are TRBV18 and TRBJ2-3, with unresolved D. The CDR3 loop spans 14 amino acids. The V gene's germline CDR1 is KGHSH and CDR2 LQKENI. V was shortened by 3 bases and J by 2 bases, with 9 bases between the two germline ends. CDR3 in amino acids: CASSPATNTDTQYF. Here the CDR3 DNA reads TGTGCCAGCTCACCGGCGACAAACACAGATACGCAGTATTTT.

The rearrangement joins TRBV5-5 to TRBJ2-7, with a possible D match to TRBD2 (6 bases). This CDR3 contains 16 residues. The V gene's germline CDR1 is SGHKS and CDR2 YYEKEE (reference sequence). The ends were cut back, 3 bases at V and 4 bases at J, with 20 bases in the middle. The CDR3 sequence is CASSSEGTGQRYEQYF. The CDR3 nucleotides are TGTGCCAGCAGCTCGGAAGGGACTGGACAACGATACGAGCAGTACTTC.

The chain combines TRBV9 with TRBJ2-5; no definite D call. CDR1 is SGDLS, CDR2 YYNGEE, per germline. Deletions cut 4 bases from V and 2 bases from J, with 15 bases between. This CDR3 is built from 15 residues. Here the CDR3 DNA reads TGTGCCAGCAGCCCCCTAGGATTCAATCAAGAGACCCAGTACTTC. Amino acids: CASSPLGFNQETQYF.

The V call is TRBV5-1, the J call TRBJ1-1, with D uncertain. Germline CDR1 reads SGHRS; CDR2 reads YFSETQ. Trimming took 4 bases from V and 1 from J, leaving 11 bases between them. This CDR3 has 14 amino acids. The CDR3 nucleotides read TGCGCCAGCAGCAATAACATAGGGAACACTGAAGCTTTCTTT. Translating it yields CASSNNIGNTEAFF.

This clone has a single count. The chain joins TRBV19 to TRBJ1-5; 9 nucleotides agree with TRBD1. Unmatched junction bases numbered 11, after V lost 7 bases and J lost 4 bases. CDR1 is LNHDA, CDR2 SQIVND, per germline (reference sequence). This CDR3 region has 16 residues. In nucleotides, the CDR3 is TGTGCCAGTACACACGGGACAGGGAGGCGAAATCAGCCCCAGCATTTT. Protein product: CASTHGTGRRNQPQHF. Filled out from reference TRBV19 and TRBJ1-5, the complete variable domain reads DGGITQSPKYLFRKEGQNVTLSCEQNLNHDAMYWYRQDPGQGLRLIYYSQIVNDFQKGDIAEGYSVSREKKESFPLTVTSAQKNPTAFYLCASTHGTGRRNQPQHFGDGTRLSIL.

The gene calls are TRBV7-9 and TRBJ2-1, with D possibly called TRBD1 or TRBD2 (5 bases each). V lost 5 bases to trimming and J lost 8 bases, with 13 bases between them. The CDR3 has 13 residues. Germline V gene lookup returns CDR1 SEHNR and CDR2 FQNEAQ (reference sequence). The CDR3 DNA reads as TGTGCCAGCAGCCGGGACGGGCGGGATGAGCAGTTCTTC. Translation: CASSRDGRDEQFF. The whole variable domain, remainder taken from reference TRBV7-9 and TRBJ2-1, is DTGVSQNPRHKITKRGQNVTFRCDPISEHNRLYWYRQTLGQGPEFLTYFQNEAQLEKSRLLSDRFSAERPKGSFSTLEIQRTEQGDSAMYLCASSRDGRDEQFFGPGTRLTVL.

In the case of this clone: The same CDR3 also results from other DNA sequences found in this sample. This sequence joins TRBV30 and TRBJ1-5; no clear D gene. The CDR3 spans 13 residues. Per germline, CDR1 GTSNPN and CDR2 SVGIG (reference sequence). Trimming removed 4 bases from V and 0 bases from J, with 7 bases in between. In DNA, the CDR3 is TGTGCCTGGAATAGGGATAGCAATCAGCCCCAGCATTTT. It yields the protein CAWNRDSNQPQHF.

The genes are TRBV6-2 or TRBV6-3 and TRBJ2-5; 11 bases match TRBD2. CDR1 and CDR2 from the germline V gene are MNHEY and SVGEGT. Germline trimming cut 0 bases from V and 4 bases from J; bases unmatched to any gene: 4. The CDR3 covers 16 residues. CDR3 sequence: CASSYSTSGAPETQYF. CDR3 DNA: TGTGCCAGCAGTTACTCGACTAGCGGGGCCCCAGAGACCCAGTACTTC.

The chain is built from TRBV5-4 and TRBJ2-3, with 8 nucleotides matching TRBD2. CDR1 is SGHNT and CDR2 is YYREEE in the germline V gene (reference sequence). The CDR3 consists of 16 residues. V lost 0 bases, J lost 6 bases, and 9 bases stayed unmatched. The CDR3 region is CASSLGSGRAWDTQYF. The DNA for the CDR3 is TGTGCCAGCAGCTTGGGATCCGGGAGGGCCTGGGATACGCAGTATTTT.

The V gene is TRBV18, the J gene TRBJ1-1, with D possibly matching TRBD1 (6 bases). The germline gives CDR1 KGHSH, CDR2 LQKENI. CDR3 length equals 16 residues. Trimming pared 3 bases from V and 1 base from J, leaving 15 bases between. CDR3 amino acids: CASSPRRGAENTEAFF. The CDR3 DNA reads as TGTGCCAGCTCACCGCGGAGGGGGGCGGAGAACACTGAAGCTTTCTTT.

This chain joins TRBV28 and TRBJ1-1; D uncertain. Germline CDR1 reads MDHEN; CDR2 reads SYDVKM. This CDR3 region has 12 residues. The germline V and J ends were trimmed by 5 bases and 10 bases, with 14 bases remaining between them. The CDR3 DNA sequence: TGTGCCAGCAGTCCCGAGGTACGGTCAGCTTTCTTT. Amino acid sequence: CASSPEVRSAFF.

The chain employs TRBV6-1 and TRBJ2-7; D perhaps matches TRBD2 (6 bases). Trimming removed 1 base from V and 3 bases from J, with 7 bases in between. Germline V gene sequence: CDR1 MNHNS, CDR2 SASEGT. The CDR3 consists of 13 residues. The CDR3: CASSEERVYEQYV. The CDR3 region has the DNA TGTGCCAGCAGTGAAGAGCGGGTCTACGAGCAGTACGTC.

The rearrangement links TRBV5-1 to TRBJ2-7, with 7 bases fitting TRBD1. Germline loops: CDR1 SGHRS, CDR2 YFSETQ. The CDR3 loop spans 15 amino acids. Germline trimming cut 4 bases from V and 3 bases from J; bases unmatched to any gene: 10. CDR3 sequence: CASSPELTGYYEQYF. CDR3 bases: TGCGCCAGCAGCCCCGAACTGACAGGGTACTACGAGCAGTACTTC.

The count of this clone is one. The J gene is TRBJ1-1, the V gene TRBV7-6; 10 bases fit TRBD1. The germline CDR1 and CDR2 sequences are SGHVS and FNYEAQ. The CDR3 covers 17 residues. The V gene end was trimmed by 5 bases and the J gene end by 0 bases; junction bases not matched to a gene: 9. The CDR3 DNA reads TGTGCCAGCAGCCCTGACAGGGGGCTATACATGAACACTGAAGCTTTCTTT. Residues: CASSPDRGLYMNTEAFF.

The chain is built from TRBV6-2 or TRBV6-3 and TRBJ1-4, with no clear D. CDR1 is MNHEY and CDR2 is SVGEGT in the germline V gene. The CDR3 spans 14 residues. Trimming removed 5 bases from V and 7 bases from J, with 14 bases in between. This chain's CDR3 is CASSGTPGREKLFF. In DNA form, the CDR3 reads TGTGCCAGCAGTGGTACCCCGGGCCGTGAAAAACTGTTTTTT.

This chain joins TRBV11-1 and TRBJ2-5, with D possibly matching TRBD1 (6 bases). Trimming stripped 5 bases from V and 1 base from J, with 14 bases between. The germline V gene has CDR1 SGHAT and CDR2 FQDESV (reference sequence). The CDR3 covers 15 residues. The CDR3 reads CASSLGGSTQETQYF. Written as DNA, the CDR3 is TGTGCCAGCAGCCTAGGGGGTAGCACCCAAGAGACCCAGTACTTC.

The chain joins TRBV4-3 to TRBJ1-6, with a possible D match to TRBD1 (6 bases). Germline V gives CDR1 LGHNA, CDR2 YSLEER. V was cut by 1 base and J by 1 base, with 11 bases left in between. CDR3 size: 17 residues. CDR3 nucleotides: TGCGCCAGCAGCCAAGGGGGGGCGGATTCCTATAATTCACCCCTCCACTTT. As protein: CASSQGGADSYNSPLHF.

This chain joins TRBV7-9 and TRBJ1-1, with D maybe TRBD1 (5 bases). CDR3 length: 13 residues. Germline-derived CDR1 and CDR2 are SEHNR and FQNEAQ (reference sequence). V was shortened by 5 bases and J by 2 bases, with 9 bases between the two germline ends. DNA of the CDR3: TGTGCCAGCAGCATTGACAGCAACACTGAAGCTTTCTTT. This gives the protein CASSIDSNTEAFF.

The gene calls are TRBV6-6 and TRBJ2-5, with D possibly matching TRBD1 (6 bases). The V gene lost 2 bases and the J gene lost 6 bases, with 16 bases spanning the gap. The CDR3 consists of 15 residues. Germline CDR1 MNHNY, CDR2 SVGAGI (reference sequence). As DNA, the CDR3 is TGTGCCAGCAGTTACCAACAGGGAAATATTAAGACCCAGTACTTC. Translation gives CASSYQQGNIKTQYF.

This chain uses TRBV7-8 with TRBJ1-1; no definite D call. V lost 5 bases and J 0 bases, leaving 10 bases between the germline ends. The length of the CDR3 is 14 residues. Looked up from germline, CDR1 is SGHVS and CDR2 is FQNEAQ. The DNA of the CDR3 is TGTGCCAGCAGCCTAAAAATAATGAACACTGAAGCTTTCTTT. Translated, it gives CASSLKIMNTEAFF.

V and J are TRBV5-8 and TRBJ2-5; D is possibly TRBD2 (6 bases). Germline lookup yields CDR1 SGHTS and CDR2 YDEGEE. This CDR3 contains 15 residues. The ends were cut back, 4 bases at V and 5 bases at J, with 18 bases in the middle. The CDR3 nucleotides are TGTGCCAGCAGCGGCGGGACGGTTTCAGGCGAGACCCAGTACTTC. As protein: CASSGGTVSGETQYF. The full variable domain, in which reference TRBV5-8 and TRBJ2-5 provide the parts outside the CDR3, is EAGVTQSPTHLIKTRGQQATLRCSPISGHTSVYWYQQALGLGLQFLLWYDEGEERNRGNFPPRFSGRQFPNYSSELNVNALELEDSALYLCASSGGTVSGETQYFGPGTRLLVL.

The V call is TRBV3-1 (or the pseudogene TRBV3-2), the J call TRBJ1-6, with 10 bases fitting TRBD1. After removal of 2 bases from V and 10 bases from J, the junction contained 11 bases not matched to a gene. Germline CDR1 is LGHDT and CDR2 is YNNKEL (reference sequence). The CDR3 covers 17 residues. The CDR3 sequence is CASSQLPDRGTSSPLHF. CDR3 DNA: TGTGCCAGCAGCCAACTTCCGGACAGGGGGACCTCGTCACCCCTCCACTTT.

The rearrangement joins TRBV30 to TRBJ1-4; no definite D call. Germline V gene lookup returns CDR1 GTSNPN and CDR2 SVGIG (reference sequence). V lost 1 base and J lost 5, with 5 bases in between. The CDR3 extends over 12 amino acids. In nucleotides, the CDR3 is TGTGCCTGGAGTGAACTGAATGAAAAACTGTTTTTT. This translates into CAWSELNEKLFF.

The chain joins TRBV27 to TRBJ1-5; D gene uncertain. The CDR3 is 17 residues long. With 3 bases removed from V and 0 bases from J, the gap between germline ends came to 15 bases. Germline V gene lookup returns CDR1 MNHEY and CDR2 SMNVEV (reference sequence). The CDR3 coding sequence is TGTGCCAGCAGTTTTGGTTCGGAAAGGGCTAGCAATCAGCCCCAGCATTTT. Amino acid sequence: CASSFGSERASNQPQHF.

This clone has only one observation. The gene calls are TRBV12-3 or TRBV12-4 and TRBJ2-1; D not resolved. V lost 3 bases to trimming and J lost 5 bases, with 5 bases between them. The CDR3 runs 12 residues. The DNA for the CDR3 is TGTGCCAGCAGTTTTAAGGACAATGAGCAGTTCTTC. This encodes CASSFKDNEQFF.

The CDR3 loop is CASRRTSGGPGGTGELFF. Here the CDR3 DNA reads TGTGCCAGCAGGAGGACTAGCGGGGGGCCGGGTGGAACCGGGGAGCTGTTTTTT. The chain combines TRBV4-2 with TRBJ2-2; 14 bases map to TRBD2. The CDR3 length is 18 residues. Trimming took 6 bases from V and 5 from J; bases not matched to a gene: 11. Germline V CDR1 and CDR2: LGHNA, YNFKEQ.

The V and J genes are TRBV7-9 and TRBJ2-2; a weak D match, TRBD2 (7 bases). This CDR3 is 17 amino acids long. V shed 1 base and J shed 5 bases, with 17 bases lying between them. Per germline, CDR1 SEHNR and CDR2 FQNEAQ (reference sequence). The DNA for the CDR3 is TGTGCCAGCAGCTTAGTTAGGGGGGGCTTCGGAACCGGGGAGCTGTTTTTT. Its translation is CASSLVRGGFGTGELFF.